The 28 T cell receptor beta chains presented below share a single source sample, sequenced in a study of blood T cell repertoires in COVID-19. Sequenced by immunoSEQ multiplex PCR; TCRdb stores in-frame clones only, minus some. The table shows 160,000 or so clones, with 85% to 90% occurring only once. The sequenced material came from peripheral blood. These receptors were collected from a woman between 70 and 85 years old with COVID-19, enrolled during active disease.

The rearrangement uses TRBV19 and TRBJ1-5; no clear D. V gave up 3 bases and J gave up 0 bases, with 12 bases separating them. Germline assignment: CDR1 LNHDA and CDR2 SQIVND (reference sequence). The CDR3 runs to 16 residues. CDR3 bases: TGTGCCAGTAGTATCGGGGATTTATATAGCAATCAGCCCCAGCATTTT. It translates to CASSIGDLYSNQPQHF. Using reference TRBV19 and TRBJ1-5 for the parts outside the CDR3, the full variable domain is DGGITQSPKYLFRKEGQNVTLSCEQNLNHDAMYWYRQDPGQGLRLIYYSQIVNDFQKGDIAEGYSVSREKKESFPLTVTSAQKNPTAFYLCASSIGDLYSNQPQHFGDGTRLSIL.

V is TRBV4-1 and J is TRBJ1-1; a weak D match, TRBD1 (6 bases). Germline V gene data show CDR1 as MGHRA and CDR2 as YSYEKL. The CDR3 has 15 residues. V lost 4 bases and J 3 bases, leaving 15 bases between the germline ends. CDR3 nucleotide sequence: TGCGCCAGCAGCCCAACAGGGTCTGGGGACACTGAAGCTTTCTTT. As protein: CASSPTGSGDTEAFF.

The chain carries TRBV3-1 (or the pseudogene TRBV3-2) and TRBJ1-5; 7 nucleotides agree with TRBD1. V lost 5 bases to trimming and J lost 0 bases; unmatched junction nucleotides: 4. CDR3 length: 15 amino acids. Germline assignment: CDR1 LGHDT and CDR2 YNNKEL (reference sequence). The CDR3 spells CASSNRGLSNQPQHF. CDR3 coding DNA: TGTGCCAGCAGCAACAGGGGACTTAGCAATCAGCCCCAGCATTTT.

The CDR3 loop is CASSLEGQGPLSTEAFF. As DNA, the CDR3 is TGCGCCAGCAGCTTGGAGGGACAGGGGCCCTTGAGCACTGAAGCTTTCTTT. The rearrangement links TRBV5-1 to TRBJ1-1; TRBD1 matches at 10 bases. J was trimmed by 4 bases and V by 0 bases; bases with no gene match: 9. Germline CDR1 is SGHRS and CDR2 is YFSETQ. This CDR3 has 17 residues.

The CDR3 coding sequence is TGCGCCAGCCGGGACTCCTCAATTGAAGATACGCAGTATTTT. It translates to CASRDSSIEDTQYF. The genes are TRBV10-1 and TRBJ2-3, with D possibly TRBD2 on 6 matching bases. V dropped 8 bases and J dropped 5 bases, with 17 bases sitting between them. Germline V gives CDR1 WNHNN, CDR2 SYGVQD (reference sequence). CDR3 size: 14 residues.

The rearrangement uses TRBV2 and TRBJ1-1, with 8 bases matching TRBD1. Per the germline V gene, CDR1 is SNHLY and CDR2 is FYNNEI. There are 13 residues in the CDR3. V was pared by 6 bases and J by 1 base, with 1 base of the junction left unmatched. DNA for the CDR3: TGTGCCAGCAGGGGGACAGGGAACACTGAAGCTTTCTTT. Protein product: CASRGTGNTEAFF.

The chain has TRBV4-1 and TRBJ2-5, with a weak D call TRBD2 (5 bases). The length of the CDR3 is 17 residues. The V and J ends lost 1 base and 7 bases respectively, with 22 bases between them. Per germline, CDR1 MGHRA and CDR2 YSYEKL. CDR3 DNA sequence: TGCGCCAGCAGCCAAGGGGTTACAGCGGCAACCTTAGGGACCCAGTACTTC. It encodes CASSQGVTAATLGTQYF.

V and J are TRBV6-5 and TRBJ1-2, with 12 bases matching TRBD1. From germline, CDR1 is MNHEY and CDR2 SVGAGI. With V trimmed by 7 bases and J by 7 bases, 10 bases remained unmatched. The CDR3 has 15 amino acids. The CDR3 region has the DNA TGTGCCAGCACCGGGTCCGGGACAGGGGGCTTTGGCTACACCTTC. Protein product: CASTGSGTGGFGYTF.

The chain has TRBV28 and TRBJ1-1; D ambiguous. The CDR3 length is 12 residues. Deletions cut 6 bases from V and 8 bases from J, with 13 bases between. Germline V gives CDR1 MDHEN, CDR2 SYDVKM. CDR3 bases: TGTGCCAGCAGCAAATACCCCAGGGAAGCTTTCTTT. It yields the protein CASSKYPREAFF.

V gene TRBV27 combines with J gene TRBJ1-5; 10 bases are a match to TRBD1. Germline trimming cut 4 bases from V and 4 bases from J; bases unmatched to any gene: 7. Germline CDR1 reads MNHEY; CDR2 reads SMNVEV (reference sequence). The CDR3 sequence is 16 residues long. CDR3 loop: CASSYSRTGGNQPQHF. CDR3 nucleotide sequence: TGTGCCAGCAGTTACTCAAGGACAGGGGGGAATCAGCCCCAGCATTTT.

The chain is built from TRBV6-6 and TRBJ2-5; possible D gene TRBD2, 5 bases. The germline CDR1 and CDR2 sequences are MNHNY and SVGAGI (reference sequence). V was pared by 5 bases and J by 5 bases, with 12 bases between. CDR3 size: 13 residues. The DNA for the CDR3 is TGTGCCAGCAGTCCCGAGGGATCGGAGACCCAGTACTTC. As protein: CASSPEGSETQYF.

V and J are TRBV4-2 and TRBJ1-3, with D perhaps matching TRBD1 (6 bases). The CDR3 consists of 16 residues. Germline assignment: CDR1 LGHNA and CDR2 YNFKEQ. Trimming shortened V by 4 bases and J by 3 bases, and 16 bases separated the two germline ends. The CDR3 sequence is CASSLVGNRDGNTIYF. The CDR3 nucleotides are TGTGCCAGCAGCCTAGTGGGAAACAGGGATGGAAACACCATATATTTT.

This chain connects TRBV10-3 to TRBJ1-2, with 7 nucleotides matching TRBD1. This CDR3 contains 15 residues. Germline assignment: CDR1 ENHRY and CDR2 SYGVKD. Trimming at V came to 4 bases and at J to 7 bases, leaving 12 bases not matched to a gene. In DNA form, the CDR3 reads TGTGCCATCAGTGGGGACAGTCTTCCCCCCTCTGGCTACACCTTC. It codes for CAISGDSLPPSGYTF.

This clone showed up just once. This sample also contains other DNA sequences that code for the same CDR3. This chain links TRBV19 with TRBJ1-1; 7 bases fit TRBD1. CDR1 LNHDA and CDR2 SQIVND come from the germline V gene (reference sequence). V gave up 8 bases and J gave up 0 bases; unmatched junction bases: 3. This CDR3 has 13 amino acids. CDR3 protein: CASSGQLNTEAFF. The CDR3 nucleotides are TGTGCCAGTTCGGGACAGCTGAACACTGAAGCTTTCTTT.

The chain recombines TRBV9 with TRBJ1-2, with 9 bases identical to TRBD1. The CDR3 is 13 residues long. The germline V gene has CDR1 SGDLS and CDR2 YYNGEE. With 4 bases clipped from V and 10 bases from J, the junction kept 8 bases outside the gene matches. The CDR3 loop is CASSPRTGDHYTF. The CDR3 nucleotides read TGTGCCAGCAGCCCTAGGACAGGGGATCACTACACCTTC.

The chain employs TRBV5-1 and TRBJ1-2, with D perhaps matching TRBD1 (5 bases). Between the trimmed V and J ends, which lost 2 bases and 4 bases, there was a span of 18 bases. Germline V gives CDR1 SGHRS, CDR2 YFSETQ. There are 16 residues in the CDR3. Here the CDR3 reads CASSFSVGGNIYGYTF. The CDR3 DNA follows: TGCGCCAGCAGCTTTAGTGTCGGGGGGAACATCTATGGCTACACCTTC.

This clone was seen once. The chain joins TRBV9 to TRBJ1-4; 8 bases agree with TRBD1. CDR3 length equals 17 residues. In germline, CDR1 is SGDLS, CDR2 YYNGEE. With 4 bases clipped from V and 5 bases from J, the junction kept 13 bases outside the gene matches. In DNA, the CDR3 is TGTGCCAGCAGCCCGTGGTGGGGGGACAGGCCCAATGAAAAACTGTTTTTT. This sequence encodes CASSPWWGDRPNEKLFF.

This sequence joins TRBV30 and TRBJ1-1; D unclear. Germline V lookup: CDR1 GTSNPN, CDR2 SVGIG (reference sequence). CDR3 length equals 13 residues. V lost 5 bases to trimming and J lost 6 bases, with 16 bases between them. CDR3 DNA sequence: TGTGCCTGGCGACGACTACAGATTTCTGAAGCTTTCTTT. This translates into CAWRRLQISEAFF. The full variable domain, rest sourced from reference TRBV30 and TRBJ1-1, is SQTIHQWPATLVQPVGSPLSLECTVEGTSNPNLYWYRQAAGRGLQLLFYSVGIGQISSEVPQNLSASRPQDRQFILSSKKLLLSDSGFYLCAWRRLQISEAFFGQGTRLTVV.

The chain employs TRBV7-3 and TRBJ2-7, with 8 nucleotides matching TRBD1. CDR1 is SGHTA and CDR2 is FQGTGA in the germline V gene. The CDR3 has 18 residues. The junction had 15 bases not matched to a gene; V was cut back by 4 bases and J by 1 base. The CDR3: CASSSPPLTGVVSYEQYF. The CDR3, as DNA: TGTGCCAGCAGCTCCCCCCCCTTGACAGGGGTTGTGTCCTACGAGCAGTACTTC. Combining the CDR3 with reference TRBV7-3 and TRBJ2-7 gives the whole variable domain GAGVSQTPSNKVTEKGKYVELRCDPISGHTALYWYRQSLGQGPEFLIYFQGTGAADDSGLPNDRFFAVRPEGSVSTLKIQRTERGDSAVYLCASSSPPLTGVVSYEQYFGPGTRLTVT.

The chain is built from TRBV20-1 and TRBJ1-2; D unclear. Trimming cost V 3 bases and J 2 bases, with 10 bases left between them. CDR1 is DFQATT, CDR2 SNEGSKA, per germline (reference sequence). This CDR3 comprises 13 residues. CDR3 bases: TGCAGTGCTAGTAGCGGGCCCAACTATGGCTACACCTTC. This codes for CSASSGPNYGYTF.

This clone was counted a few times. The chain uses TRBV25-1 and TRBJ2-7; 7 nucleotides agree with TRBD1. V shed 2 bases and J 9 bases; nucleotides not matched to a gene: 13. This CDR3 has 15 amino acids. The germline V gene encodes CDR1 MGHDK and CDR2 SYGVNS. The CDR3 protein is CASSEVKGAKARQYF. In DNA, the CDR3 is TGTGCCAGCAGTGAAGTCAAGGGGGCAAAGGCTCGGCAGTACTTC.

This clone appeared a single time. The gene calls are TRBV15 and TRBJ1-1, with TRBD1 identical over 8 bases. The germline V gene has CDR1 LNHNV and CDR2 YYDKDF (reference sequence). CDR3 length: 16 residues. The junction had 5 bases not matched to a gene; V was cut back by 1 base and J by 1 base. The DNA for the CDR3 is TGTGCCACCAGCAGAGGACAGGGGTTGGGGAACACTGAAGCTTTCTTT. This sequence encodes CATSRGQGLGNTEAFF.

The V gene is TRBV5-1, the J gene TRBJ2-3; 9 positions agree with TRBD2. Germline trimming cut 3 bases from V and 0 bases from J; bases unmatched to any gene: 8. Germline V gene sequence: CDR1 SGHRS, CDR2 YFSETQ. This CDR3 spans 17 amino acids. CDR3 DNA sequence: TGCGCCAGCAGCTCCGGGACTAGCAGCCGAAGCACAGATACGCAGTATTTT. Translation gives CASSSGTSSRSTDTQYF.

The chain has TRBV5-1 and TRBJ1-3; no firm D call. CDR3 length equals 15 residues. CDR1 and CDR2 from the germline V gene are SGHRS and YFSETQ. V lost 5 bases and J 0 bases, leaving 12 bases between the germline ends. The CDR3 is CASSLRPGSGNTIYF. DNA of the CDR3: TGCGCCAGCAGTCTAAGGCCAGGCTCTGGAAACACCATATATTTT. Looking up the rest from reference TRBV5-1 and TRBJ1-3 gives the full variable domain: KAGVTQTPRYLIKTRGQQVTLSCSPISGHRSVSWYQQTPGQGLQFLFEYFSETQRNKGNFPGRFSGRQFSNSRSEMNVSTLELGDSALYLCASSLRPGSGNTIYFGEGSWLTVV.

CDR3 nucleotide sequence: TGTGCCATCAGCCGGGACAGGGAGTATGGCTACACCTTC. It yields the protein CAISRDREYGYTF. V usage is TRBV10-3 and J usage is TRBJ1-2; 9 nucleotides agree with TRBD1. The V gene's germline CDR1 is ENHRY and CDR2 SYGVKD. The V and J ends lost 6 bases and 5 bases, in that order; junction bases with no gene match: 4. The CDR3 runs 13 residues.

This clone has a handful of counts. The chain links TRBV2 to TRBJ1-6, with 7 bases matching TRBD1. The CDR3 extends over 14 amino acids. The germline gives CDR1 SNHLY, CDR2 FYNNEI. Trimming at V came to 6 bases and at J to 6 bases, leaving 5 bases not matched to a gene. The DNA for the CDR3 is TGTGCCAGCAGCGGCGGGACAGCTAATTCACCCCTCCACTTT. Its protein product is CASSGGTANSPLHF.

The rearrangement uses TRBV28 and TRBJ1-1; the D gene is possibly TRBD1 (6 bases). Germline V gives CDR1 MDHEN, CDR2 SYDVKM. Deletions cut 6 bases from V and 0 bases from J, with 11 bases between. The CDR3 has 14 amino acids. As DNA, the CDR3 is TGTGCCAGCAGACAACGACAGGTGAACACTGAAGCTTTCTTT. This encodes CASRQRQVNTEAFF.

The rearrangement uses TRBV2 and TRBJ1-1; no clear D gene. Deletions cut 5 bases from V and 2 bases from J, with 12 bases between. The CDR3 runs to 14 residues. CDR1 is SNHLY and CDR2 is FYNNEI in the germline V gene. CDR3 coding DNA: TGTGCCAGCAGTCCTTCGGGAGGAAACACTGAAGCTTTCTTT. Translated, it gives CASSPSGGNTEAFF.